This T cell receptor beta chain emerged from a study of T cell repertoires in cytomegalovirus infection. Study-level background: Recently identified HLA-C-restricted CMV epitopes were used, and well-studied HLA-B-restricted CMV epitopes were used as well. Signatures in public TCR beta sequences pointed to both CMV infection and matching HLA type. General study results and limits: The study identified carriers of CMV plus the relevant HLA from cumulative public TCR beta family frequency. The study found HLA-C-restricted CMV-specific TCR beta clonotypes dominating the ex vivo response.

In TCRdb, the reads were re-called with MiXCR into one record per CDR3 protein. The table has approximately 390,000 distinct CDR3 sequences, about 32% seen once. With 1 base removed from V and 0 bases from J, the gap between germline ends came to 6 bases. Germline CDR1 is LGHNA and CDR2 is YSLEER. The CDR3 contains 15 residues. Concerning this clonotype: The antigen is unknown.

This receptor was obtained from a human donor in good health (CMV status not recorded). Some clones in this sample may be carry-over from other donors' samples. V usage is TRBV4-3 and J usage is TRBJ1-4; no clear D. Specimen: cultured PBMCs, collected from culture after CMV antigen stimulation. Written as DNA, the CDR3 is TGCGCCAGCAGCCAAGTCGGTACAACTAATGAAAAACTGTTTTTT. This sequence encodes CASSQVGTTNEKLFF.